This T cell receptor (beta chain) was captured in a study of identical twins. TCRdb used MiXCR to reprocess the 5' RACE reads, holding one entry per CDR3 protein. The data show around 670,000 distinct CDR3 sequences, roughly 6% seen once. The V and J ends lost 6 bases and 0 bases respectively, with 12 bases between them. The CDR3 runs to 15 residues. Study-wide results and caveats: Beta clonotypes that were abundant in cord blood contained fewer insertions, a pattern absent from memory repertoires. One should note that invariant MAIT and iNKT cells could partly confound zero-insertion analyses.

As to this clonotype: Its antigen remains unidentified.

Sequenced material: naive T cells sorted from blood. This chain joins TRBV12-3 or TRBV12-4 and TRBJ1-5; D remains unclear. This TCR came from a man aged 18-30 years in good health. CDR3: CASRHLSYSNQPQHF. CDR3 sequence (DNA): TGTGCCAGCAGGCATTTGAGTTATAGCAATCAGCCCCAGCATTTT.